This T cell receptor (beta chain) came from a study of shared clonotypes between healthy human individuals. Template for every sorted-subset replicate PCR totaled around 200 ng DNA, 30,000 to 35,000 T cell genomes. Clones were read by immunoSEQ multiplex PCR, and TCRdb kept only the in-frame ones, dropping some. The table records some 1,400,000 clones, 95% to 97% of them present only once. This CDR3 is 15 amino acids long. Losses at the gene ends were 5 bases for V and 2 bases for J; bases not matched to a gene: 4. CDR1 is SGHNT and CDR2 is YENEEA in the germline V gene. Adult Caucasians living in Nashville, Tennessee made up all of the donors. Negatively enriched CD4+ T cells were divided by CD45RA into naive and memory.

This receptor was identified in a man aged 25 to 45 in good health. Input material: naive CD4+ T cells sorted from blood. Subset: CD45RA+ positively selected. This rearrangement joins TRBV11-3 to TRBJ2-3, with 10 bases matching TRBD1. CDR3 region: CASSQGTGDTDTQYF. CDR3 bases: TGTGCCAGCAGCCAAGGGACAGGGGACACAGATACGCAGTATTTT.